This T cell receptor beta chain was recovered during a study of Tregs in tolerant kidney transplant recipients. Study-wide results and limits: Tregs expanded with activated donor B cells seemed most donor-specific. Nucleotide sequences could not be compared across some patients' samples due to primer changes. Biological reproducibility was not directly addressed in this study.

Sequencing was performed with immunoSEQ multiplex PCR; in TCRdb, only in-frame clones are kept and a portion is missing. The sample shows roughly 70,000 clones, about 90% of them seen only once. Related graft donors supplied nonmyeloablative bone marrow transplants, and mixed chimerism was transient. This clone was recorded a few times. Its antigen is still unknown. The CDR3 has 16 residues. This TCR came from a human patient who received a combined kidney and bone marrow transplant. A subset of T cells may come from the graft donor. The sample in question was CD4+ T cells from blood (PBMCs), obtained 6 months after the transplant. This chain joins TRBV21-1 and TRBJ1-2. TRBV21-1 counts as a pseudogene. The CDR3 protein is CASSNGDSPINDGYTF. The CDR3, as DNA: TGTGCCAGCAGCAATGGGGACTCCCCCATTAACGATGGCTACACCTTC.